The 26 T cell receptor beta chains presented below share a single source sample, sequenced in a study of T cell responses to AZD1222 COVID-19 vaccine. TCRdb's copy holds only in-frame clones and misses some; the assay was immunoSEQ multiplex PCR. The data hold approximately 94,000 clones, with about 86% observed a single time. The source material was peripheral blood, sampled on day 0 of AZD1222 vaccination. These receptors all come from an adult in good health.

The chain uses TRBV4-1 and TRBJ1-6, with 7 bases identical to TRBD1. The CDR3 runs to 17 residues. J was trimmed by 7 bases and V by 4 bases; bases with no gene match: 13. CDR1 is MGHRA and CDR2 is YSYEKL in the germline V gene. CDR3 region: CASSRTEQGSENSPLHF. For the CDR3, the DNA is TGCGCCAGCAGCCGTACGGAACAGGGGTCGGAAAATTCACCCCTCCACTTT.

V is TRBV6-5 and J is TRBJ1-1, with D perhaps matching TRBD1 (5 bases). CDR1 and CDR2 from the germline V gene are MNHEY and SVGAGI. This CDR3 spans 14 amino acids. The V end lost 2 bases, the J end lost 4 bases, and 11 bases lay between the germline ends. In nucleotides, the CDR3 is TGTGCCAGCAGTTACCTCCGGGGGGGCACTGAAGCTTTCTTT. Residues: CASSYLRGGTEAFF.

This chain joins TRBV4-3 and TRBJ1-1; 7 positions match TRBD1. Germline V gene data show CDR1 as LGHNA and CDR2 as YSLEER. This CDR3 region has 14 residues. V trimming: 4 bases; J trimming: 5 bases; junction bases outside the gene matches: 7. The CDR3 DNA sequence: TGCGCCAGCAGCCCGGGGCAGGGGGAAACTGAAGCTTTCTTT. Translation gives CASSPGQGETEAFF.

This chain joins TRBV6-5 and TRBJ2-5; D is tentatively TRBD1 or TRBD2 (6 bases each). The germline V and J ends were trimmed by 2 bases and 5 bases, with 15 bases remaining between them. The CDR3 is made up of 15 amino acids. Germline assignment: CDR1 MNHEY and CDR2 SVGAGI. In DNA form, the CDR3 reads TGTGCCAGCAGTTACGGGGGCGGGGTTTGGGAGACCCAGTACTTC. It is translated as CASSYGGGVWETQYF.

This clone has just one count. The chain uses TRBV5-1 and TRBJ1-2; no clear D. This CDR3 has 14 residues. Germline V CDR1 and CDR2: SGHRS, YFSETQ. Trimming took off 0 bases at V and 5 bases at J, with 11 bases between the two ends. CDR3 sequence reads: CASSLGWQAYGYTF. DNA for the CDR3: TGCGCCAGCAGCTTGGGCTGGCAGGCGTATGGCTACACCTTC.

This clone was detected only once. This chain uses TRBV7-2 with TRBJ2-4; D is perhaps TRBD2 (7 bases). V was pared by 1 base and J by 9 bases, with 22 bases between. This CDR3 region has 17 residues. Germline CDR1 SGHTA, CDR2 FQGNSA. The CDR3 coding sequence is TGTGCCAGCAGCTTAGGTCCGGCTAGCGGAGGGGGGGGCATTCAGTACTTC. Amino acid sequence: CASSLGPASGGGGIQYF. The full variable domain, completed using reference TRBV7-2 and TRBJ2-4, is GAGVSQSPSNKVTEKGKDVELRCDPISGHTALYWYRQSLGQGLEFLIYFQGNSAPDKSGLPSDRFSAERTGGSVSTLTIQRTQQEDSAVYLCASSLGPASGGGGIQYFGAGTRLSVL.

The chain links TRBV6-5 to TRBJ1-1; 7 bases map to TRBD1. V lost 6 bases, J lost 6 bases, and 7 bases stayed unmatched. This CDR3 contains 13 residues. Per germline, CDR1 MNHEY and CDR2 SVGAGI. The CDR3 protein is CASSRDREAEAFF. The CDR3 DNA reads as TGTGCCAGCAGCCGAGACAGGGAGGCTGAAGCTTTCTTT.

The chain combines TRBV7-8 with TRBJ2-7; 13 bases are a match to TRBD2. The germline V gene encodes CDR1 SGHVS and CDR2 FQNEAQ. The CDR3 loop spans 17 amino acids. After removal of 5 bases from V and 1 base from J, the junction contained 8 bases not matched to a gene. The CDR3 sequence is CASSLTTSGGSSYEQYF. The CDR3 DNA sequence: TGTGCCAGCAGCCTAACGACTAGCGGGGGGAGTTCCTACGAGCAGTACTTC.

CDR3 DNA: TGTGCCAGCAAAGTGGGGGTCCACACTGAAGCTTTCTTT. Translation: CASKVGVHTEAFF. The chain joins TRBV2 to TRBJ1-1; D is possibly TRBD1 (5 bases). CDR1 is SNHLY and CDR2 is FYNNEI in the germline V gene. This CDR3 comprises 13 residues. The ends were cut back, 7 bases at V and 3 bases at J, with 12 bases in the middle.

The chain is built from TRBV4-3 and TRBJ2-7, with TRBD1 matching over 7 bases. The CDR3 is 16 residues long. V gave up 4 bases and J gave up 0 bases; unmatched junction bases: 9. Germline loops: CDR1 LGHNA, CDR2 YSLEER. DNA for the CDR3: TGCGCCAGCAGCCGAGCTAGAAGGGACAGCTCCTACGAGCAGTACTTC. This sequence encodes CASSRARRDSSYEQYF.

The rearrangement uses TRBV7-2 and TRBJ2-7, with 14 nucleotides matching TRBD2. The J segment lost 4 bases and the V segment lost 4 bases, leaving 9 bases of the junction unmatched. Germline lookup yields CDR1 SGHTA and CDR2 FQGNSA. The CDR3 runs to 17 residues. The DNA for the CDR3 is TGTGCCAGCAGCTCAAAGACTAGCGGGAGGGCCAGGTACGAGCAGTACTTC. Protein: CASSSKTSGRARYEQYF.

For the CDR3, the DNA is TGTGCCAGCGGTATGGACACCCCTAATGAAAAACTGTTTTTT. Residues: CASGMDTPNEKLFF. The J gene is TRBJ1-4, the V gene TRBV6-5; D is perhaps TRBD1 (5 bases). Trimming stripped 8 bases from V and 3 bases from J, with 13 bases between. Germline CDR1 and CDR2: MNHEY and SVGAGI. CDR3 size: 14 residues.

This sequence joins TRBV24-1 and TRBJ2-5; D perhaps matches TRBD2 (7 bases). The CDR3 consists of 13 residues. V shed 10 bases and J shed 4 bases, with 15 bases lying between them. Germline CDR1 reads KGHDR; CDR2 reads SFDVKD. The CDR3 DNA reads as TGTGCCACGGCGGGGAGGGGGGGAGAGACCCAGTACTTC. Its protein product is CATAGRGGETQYF.

This chain links TRBV5-1 with TRBJ2-7; D might be TRBD2 (6 bases). Germline V CDR1 and CDR2: SGHRS, YFSETQ. This CDR3 contains 16 residues. V lost 0 bases and J 2 bases, leaving 15 bases between the germline ends. DNA of the CDR3: TGCGCCAGCAGCTTGGGTCAGGGAGGAGGGACCTACGAGCAGTACTTC. Encoded protein: CASSLGQGGGTYEQYF.

The chain joins TRBV19 to TRBJ1-1; 7 bases match TRBD1. Germline V gene data show CDR1 as LNHDA and CDR2 as SQIVND (reference sequence). J gave up 0 bases and V 6 bases, and 4 bases lay outside the gene matches. This CDR3 has 14 residues. Here the CDR3 reads CASRTGSLNTEAFF. CDR3 sequence (DNA): TGTGCCAGTAGGACAGGGAGCCTGAACACTGAAGCTTTCTTT.

This clone was observed once. The genes are TRBV6-2 or TRBV6-3 and TRBJ2-1, with D tentatively TRBD2 (7 bases). Trimming took off 6 bases at V and 5 bases at J, with 14 bases between the two ends. This CDR3 has 14 residues. Germline values: CDR1 MNHEY, CDR2 SVGEGT. The CDR3 nucleotides are TGTGCCAGCAGCTCTGCGGGGGCGAACAATGAGCAGTTCTTC. Protein: CASSSAGANNEQFF.

A note on this clone: Within the sample, other DNA sequences also encode this same CDR3. J is TRBJ1-3 and V is TRBV6-1; D is uncertain. The CDR3 spans 14 residues. Germline CDR1 MNHNS, CDR2 SASEGT. V was shortened by 1 base and J by 0 bases, with 4 bases between the two germline ends. The DNA of the CDR3 is TGTGCCAGCAGTGAAGGCAGCTCTGGAAACACCATATATTTT. Translation gives CASSEGSSGNTIYF.

The chain joins TRBV14 to TRBJ2-7; perhaps TRBD2 as D (5 bases). CDR3 size: 15 residues. V gave up 4 bases and J gave up 1 base, with 14 bases separating them. CDR1 SGHDN and CDR2 FVKESK come from the germline V gene. CDR3 region: CASSRELVASYEQYF. The CDR3 DNA sequence: TGTGCCAGCAGCCGAGAACTAGTCGCGTCCTACGAGCAGTACTTC.

This sequence joins TRBV7-9 and TRBJ1-2, with TRBD1 matching 7 bases. The CDR3 is 14 amino acids. Looked up from germline, CDR1 is SEHNR and CDR2 is FQNEAQ (reference sequence). With 6 bases clipped from V and 4 bases from J, the junction kept 8 bases outside the gene matches. The CDR3 loop reads CASRVPTGIYGYTF. The CDR3 bases are TGTGCCAGCAGAGTTCCGACAGGGATCTATGGCTACACCTTC.

The chain is built from TRBV5-1 and TRBJ2-5; D gene unclear. This CDR3 has 11 residues. Trimming pared 5 bases from V and 4 bases from J, leaving 6 bases between. Germline CDR1 is SGHRS and CDR2 is YFSETQ. The CDR3 DNA follows: TGCGCCAGCAGGAATGGAGAGACCCAGTACTTC. It is translated as CASRNGETQYF.

The DNA of the CDR3 is TGTGCCACCAGTGAAATCAATGAGCAGTTCTTC. The encoded protein is CATSEINEQFF. The rearrangement joins TRBV24-1 to TRBJ2-1; D gene ambiguous. The CDR3 is made up of 11 amino acids. Trimming cost V 4 bases and J 6 bases, with 3 bases left between them. Germline assignment: CDR1 KGHDR and CDR2 SFDVKD.

The chain carries TRBV5-5 and TRBJ1-2, with D tentatively TRBD1 (6 bases). Germline CDR1 is SGHKS and CDR2 is YYEKEE (reference sequence). The length of the CDR3 is 14 residues. V lost 0 bases, J lost 4 bases, and 10 bases lay in between. CDR3: CASSLDGQTYGYTF. As DNA, the CDR3 is TGTGCCAGCAGCTTGGATGGACAGACCTATGGCTACACCTTC.

The chain has TRBV9 and TRBJ2-7; D is tentatively TRBD1 or TRBD2 (5 bases each). The CDR3 has 14 residues. The ends were cut back, 2 bases at V and 5 bases at J, with 14 bases in the middle. CDR1 SGDLS and CDR2 YYNGEE come from the germline V gene. The CDR3 here is CASSVRGTTNEQYF. CDR3 coding DNA: TGTGCCAGCAGCGTCCGTGGGACCACCAACGAGCAGTACTTC.

This clone has only a few counts. This chain links TRBV20-1 with TRBJ1-1, with 8 bases matching TRBD1. The germline V gene has CDR1 DFQATT and CDR2 SNEGSKA (reference sequence). V was clipped by 6 bases and J by 11 bases; unmatched bases: 8. The CDR3 extends over 11 amino acids. DNA for the CDR3: TGCAGTGCCGACGGACAGGGTCGCGCTTTCTTT. It codes for CSADGQGRAFF.

This clone is a singleton in its sample. J is TRBJ2-7 and V is TRBV2; D is ambiguous. There are 12 residues in the CDR3. Germline V gene data show CDR1 as SNHLY and CDR2 as FYNNEI. Trimming stripped 6 bases from V and 0 bases from J, with 6 bases between. As DNA, the CDR3 is TGTGCCAGCAGAGGAAGCTCCTACGAGCAGTACTTC. It translates to CASRGSSYEQYF.

The chain uses TRBV7-9 and TRBJ1-6; D unresolved. V shed 7 bases and J shed 7 bases, with 17 bases lying between them. The germline gives CDR1 SEHNR, CDR2 FQNEAQ (reference sequence). This CDR3 region has 15 residues. The CDR3 spells CASTQAPIANSPLHF. CDR3 in DNA: TGTGCCAGCACCCAAGCTCCCATCGCGAATTCACCCCTCCACTTT.